This passage covers 5 T cell receptor beta chains from one sample sequenced in a study of STAT5B mutations in CD4+ large granular lymphocyte leukemia. The protocol was immunoSEQ multiplex PCR, while the TCRdb copy is restricted to in-frame clones and leaves out a portion. The data show about 23,000 clones, about four fifths seen once. The material sequenced was CD4+ T cells from blood buffy coats. The source of these receptors is a human donor in good health.

The rearrangement joins TRBV6-4 to TRBJ1-3; D is uncertain. The CDR3 totals 14 residues. CDR1 is MRHNA, CDR2 SNTAGT, per germline. Deletions cut 3 bases from V and 4 bases from J, with 10 bases between. The CDR3 region is CASSERSWGNTIYF. In DNA form, the CDR3 reads TGTGCCAGCAGTGAAAGATCTTGGGGAAACACCATATATTTT.

The chain is built from TRBV7-9 and TRBJ2-3, with D unresolved. The CDR3 totals 14 residues. Germline V gene sequence: CDR1 SEHNR, CDR2 FQNEAQ (reference sequence). V was pared by 2 bases and J by 2 bases, with 8 bases between. The CDR3 sequence: CASSLTSITDTQYF. The DNA of the CDR3 is TGTGCCAGCAGCTTAACGTCGATCACAGATACGCAGTATTTT.

V is TRBV27 and J is TRBJ2-7; 9 nucleotides align to TRBD2. The CDR3 has 16 amino acids. The germline V gene has CDR1 MNHEY and CDR2 SMNVEV (reference sequence). V was pared by 0 bases and J by 5 bases, with 8 bases of the junction left unmatched. CDR3 bases: TGTGCCAGCAGTTTATCGATAGTAGCGGGAGTTAACGAGCAGTACTTC. It encodes CASSLSIVAGVNEQYF.

This chain connects TRBV28 to TRBJ2-1, with a tentative D call TRBD2 (5 bases). The germline V gene has CDR1 MDHEN and CDR2 SYDVKM. V was trimmed by 1 base and J by 6 bases, leaving 13 bases between them. The length of the CDR3 is 15 residues. The CDR3 DNA reads TGTGCCAGCAGTTTATTCGGGAAGCCCATCAATGAGCAGTTCTTC. Translation gives CASSLFGKPINEQFF.

This rearrangement joins TRBV25-1 to TRBJ2-5; 9 nucleotides match TRBD2. The closer fit of TRBJ2-7 to the DNA end suggests the J call may be wrong. Looked up from germline, CDR1 is MGHDK and CDR2 is SYGVNS. The CDR3 spans 15 residues. This CDR3 reads CASSELAGNPYEQYF. The CDR3 coding sequence is TGTGCCAGCAGTGAACTAGCGGGGAACCCCTACGAGCAGTACTTC.